Following are 5 T cell receptor beta chains from one sample sequenced in a study of human T cells and chemical hapten exposure. Using its own MiXCR run on the RACE reads, TCRdb lists one record per CDR3 protein. The sample shows approximately 96,000 distinct CDR3 sequences, about 9.3% of them seen only once. Time point in this sample: patch test 2, 6 weeks after DPC sensitization. Treatment meaning: therapeutic diphenylcyclopropenone sensitization with weekly scalp DPC. Material: whole blood, obtained in connection with sensitization to the hapten diphenylcyclopropenone (DPC). The source is a woman aged 40 to 50 with alopecia areata. Some clones in this sample may be carry-over from other donors' samples.

This clonotype turned up a few times. The chain uses TRBV7-2 and TRBJ2-3; D call uncertain. The CDR3 is made up of 12 amino acids. Trimming left V 5 bases short and J 6 bases short, with 9 bases between. Germline V lookup: CDR1 SGHTA, CDR2 FQGNSA. The CDR3 DNA follows: TGTGCCAGCAGCCTGGCACTGGATACGCAGTATTTT. Protein product: CASSLALDTQYF.

This clonotype was counted at least ten times. This chain joins TRBV20-1 and TRBJ1-4; tentative D call: TRBD1 (6 bases). The CDR3 has 15 amino acids. Trimming cost V 0 bases and J 6 bases, with 14 bases left between them. The germline gives CDR1 DFQATT, CDR2 SNEGSKA (reference sequence). CDR3 residues: CSARDVQGPDEKLFF. The CDR3 DNA is TGCAGTGCTAGAGATGTCCAGGGGCCGGATGAAAAACTGTTTTTT.

Many counts were recorded for this clonotype. The CDR3 DNA reads TGTGCCTGGATGCCAACAGGGTACACTGAAGCTTTCTTT. It yields the protein CAWMPTGYTEAFF. This chain links TRBV30 with TRBJ1-1; perhaps TRBD1 as D (6 bases). Trimming took off 4 bases at V and 3 bases at J, with 12 bases between the two ends. The CDR3 is made up of 13 amino acids. In germline, CDR1 is GTSNPN, CDR2 SVGIG (reference sequence).

This clonotype has more than one count but fewer than ten. V and J are TRBV12-3 or TRBV12-4 and TRBJ1-5; a possible D gene is TRBD1 (6 bases). The CDR3 loop spans 13 amino acids. V lost 7 bases, J lost 4 bases, and 11 bases lay in between. CDR3 loop: CASNDRLNQPQHF. The CDR3 nucleotides are TGTGCCAGCAATGACAGGCTAAATCAGCCCCAGCATTTT.

This clonotype turned up a few times. The chain is built from TRBV30 and TRBJ2-2, with TRBD1 matching 9 bases. This CDR3 has 15 residues. CDR1 and CDR2 (germline): GTSNPN, SVGIG (reference sequence). Trimming removed 1 base from V and 5 bases from J; junction bases left unmatched: 5. CDR3 amino acids: CAWSGNGQGTGELFF. The CDR3 nucleotides read TGTGCCTGGAGTGGAAATGGACAGGGGACCGGGGAGCTGTTTTTT.